This TCR beta chain appears in the sequencing data of a study of blood T cell repertoires in COVID-19. Using immunoSEQ multiplex PCR, the repertoire was profiled, and TCRdb retains in-frame clones only, with some absent. The sample has around 200,000 clones; 70% to 90% are singletons. Germline CDR1 is MNHEY and CDR2 is SMNVEV (reference sequence). Trimming left V 2 bases short and J 2 bases short, with 10 bases between. The CDR3 is 14 residues long. The source material was peripheral blood. The chain carries TRBV27 and TRBJ2-7; no reliable D call. The receptor was isolated from a woman in her late teens or twenties who had recovered from COVID-19. This CDR3 is CASSLPSAPYEQYF. The CDR3 nucleotides read TGTGCCAGCAGTTTACCTAGTGCGCCCTACGAGCAGTACTTC.